Listed here are 14 T cell receptor beta chains from one sample, sequenced in a study of OX40 agonist ivuxolimab in advanced cancers. Sequenced by immunoSEQ multiplex PCR; TCRdb stores in-frame clones only, minus some. The data contain about 30,000 clones, approximately 84% of them singletons. Specimen: CD4+ or CD8+ T cells sorted from blood, collected in a trial of the OX40 agonist ivuxolimab. The source is an adult with an advanced solid tumor such as melanoma, head and neck, liver or kidney cancer.

The CDR3 reads CASRGQGSYEQYF. CDR3 coding DNA: TGTGCCAGCAGAGGACAGGGTTCCTACGAGCAGTACTTC. This chain connects TRBV6-1 to TRBJ2-7, with TRBD1 identical over 8 bases. V lost 6 bases to trimming and J lost 1 base; unmatched junction nucleotides: 2. The CDR3 runs 13 residues. Germline-derived CDR1 and CDR2 are MNHNS and SASEGT.

The DNA of the CDR3 is TGTGCCAGCAGCGTCCCCTTGCAGGGTCCGAACACCGGGGAGCTGTTTTTT. It codes for CASSVPLQGPNTGELFF. V usage is TRBV9 and J usage is TRBJ2-2; tentative D call: TRBD1 (5 bases). Trimming took off 2 bases at V and 0 bases at J, with 14 bases between the two ends. Germline assignment: CDR1 SGDLS and CDR2 YYNGEE. There are 17 residues in the CDR3. Full variable domain (rest looked up from reference TRBV9 and TRBJ2-2): DSGVTQTPKHLITATGQRVTLRCSPRSGDLSVYWYQQSLDQGLQFLIQYYNGEERAKGNILERFSAQQFPDLHSELNLSSLELGDSALYFCASSVPLQGPNTGELFFGEGSRLTVL.

The V gene is TRBV27, the J gene TRBJ1-2; D perhaps matches TRBD1 (5 bases). CDR3 length: 15 amino acids. CDR1 is MNHEY, CDR2 SMNVEV, per germline (reference sequence). Trimming pared 4 bases from V and 4 bases from J, leaving 16 bases between. The CDR3 is CASSSSGGRGYGYTF. In DNA, the CDR3 is TGTGCCAGCAGTTCCTCCGGGGGTAGGGGCTATGGCTACACCTTC.

This chain links TRBV7-8 with TRBJ2-5; a weak D match, TRBD2 (6 bases). Germline CDR1 and CDR2: SGHVS and FQNEAQ. V was pared by 1 base and J by 5 bases, with 20 bases between. The CDR3 extends over 17 amino acids. As DNA, the CDR3 is TGTGCCAGCAGCTTAGAGTCGTTGTGGGGGGAGGTGGAGACCCAGTACTTC. This codes for CASSLESLWGEVETQYF.

As DNA, the CDR3 is TGTGCCAGCAGTACAGACGACGGGTATTCGGCGGGCTACACCTTC. Translating gives CASSTDDGYSAGYTF. This sequence joins TRBV6-6 and TRBJ1-2; D is uncertain. The V gene's germline CDR1 is MNHNY and CDR2 SVGAGI (reference sequence). The V end lost 5 bases, the J end lost 8 bases, and 21 bases lay between the germline ends. The CDR3 covers 15 residues.

The chain's CDR3 is CASSYAPTRSTDTQYF. The CDR3 DNA is TGTGCCAGCAGTTACGCACCTACAAGGTCCACAGATACGCAGTATTTT. The gene calls are TRBV6-6 and TRBJ2-3; no clear D gene. Germline-derived CDR1 and CDR2 are MNHNY and SVGAGI (reference sequence). V lost 2 bases to trimming and J lost 2 bases, with 14 bases between them. The CDR3 length is 16 residues.

This sequence joins TRBV11-3 and TRBJ2-1, with unresolved D. The germline V and J ends were trimmed by 5 bases and 5 bases, with 22 bases remaining between them. In germline, CDR1 is SGHNT, CDR2 YENEEA. This CDR3 is 17 amino acids long. CDR3 in amino acids: CASSDGPPLTNDNEQFF. The CDR3 DNA sequence: TGTGCCAGCAGCGACGGACCTCCGCTCACAAATGACAATGAGCAGTTCTTC.

The rearrangement links TRBV2 to TRBJ2-3; a weak D match, TRBD2 (6 bases). The CDR3 sequence is 12 residues long. Germline V lookup: CDR1 SNHLY, CDR2 FYNNEI. The V gene lost 8 bases and the J gene lost 2 bases, with 8 bases spanning the gap. This CDR3 reads CASRGATDTQYF. The CDR3 coding sequence is TGTGCCAGCCGCGGGGCCACAGATACGCAGTATTTT.

The J gene is TRBJ2-2, the V gene TRBV5-1; 11 bases align to TRBD1. Trimming removed 4 bases from V and 5 bases from J; junction bases left unmatched: 4. The CDR3 length is 15 residues. The germline CDR1 and CDR2 sequences are SGHRS and YFSETQ. DNA for the CDR3: TGCGCCAGCAGCCCCGGGACAGGGGGTACCGGGGAGCTGTTTTTT. Translation: CASSPGTGGTGELFF.

The chain joins TRBV7-9 to TRBJ2-3, with D hard to call. The CDR3 is 15 amino acids. Trimming left V 5 bases short and J 1 base short, with 13 bases between. From germline, CDR1 is SEHNR and CDR2 FQNEAQ (reference sequence). DNA of the CDR3: TGTGCCAGCAGCCCGGTTGGTTCGGGCACAGATACGCAGTATTTT. Translation: CASSPVGSGTDTQYF.

The chain has TRBV11-2 and TRBJ2-5, with a possible D match to TRBD1 (8 bases). The V end lost 5 bases, the J end lost 4 bases, and 20 bases lay between the germline ends. The CDR3 covers 16 residues. The germline gives CDR1 SGHAT, CDR2 FQNNGV. The CDR3 loop is CASSPPQGGFRETQYF. The CDR3 nucleotides read TGTGCCAGCAGCCCCCCACAGGGGGGGTTTCGAGAGACCCAGTACTTC.

The genes are TRBV2 and TRBJ2-7; perhaps TRBD1 as D (6 bases). This CDR3 is 13 amino acids long. V dropped 6 bases and J dropped 5 bases, with 14 bases sitting between them. CDR1 and CDR2 from the germline V gene are SNHLY and FYNNEI. The CDR3 DNA sequence: TGTGCCAGCAGGGGGACACCCCGGGACGAGCAGTACTTC. As protein: CASRGTPRDEQYF.

The rearrangement joins TRBV15 to TRBJ1-2, with 7 bases lining up with TRBD1. Trimming at V came to 3 bases and at J to 0 bases, leaving 13 bases not matched to a gene. This CDR3 region has 18 residues. Germline lookup yields CDR1 LNHNV and CDR2 YYDKDF (reference sequence). CDR3 region: CATSSNPTDRVANYGYTF. The CDR3 DNA sequence: TGTGCCACCAGCAGTAACCCCACCGACAGGGTAGCTAACTATGGCTACACCTTC.

V gene TRBV5-4 combines with J gene TRBJ2-7; tentatively, D is TRBD1 (6 bases). CDR3 length equals 13 residues. Trimming shortened V by 4 bases and J by 3 bases, and 11 bases separated the two germline ends. In germline, CDR1 is SGHNT, CDR2 YYREEE (reference sequence). The CDR3 region has the DNA TGTGCCAGCAGCCATGGACAGATCTACGAGCAGTACTTC. Translation: CASSHGQIYEQYF.